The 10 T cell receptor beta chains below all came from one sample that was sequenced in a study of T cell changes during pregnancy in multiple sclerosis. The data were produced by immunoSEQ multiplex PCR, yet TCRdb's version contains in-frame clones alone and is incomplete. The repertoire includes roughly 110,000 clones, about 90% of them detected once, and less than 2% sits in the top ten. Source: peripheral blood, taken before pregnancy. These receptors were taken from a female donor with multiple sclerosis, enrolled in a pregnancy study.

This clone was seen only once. The CDR3 DNA is TGTGCCAGCACCGCACCCGGGGAACCTAACTATGGCTACACCTTC. Its protein is CASTAPGEPNYGYTF. The rearrangement uses TRBV28 and TRBJ1-2; D is ambiguous. Trimming took off 7 bases at V and 0 bases at J, with 15 bases between the two ends. This CDR3 is 15 amino acids long. The germline V gene has CDR1 MDHEN and CDR2 SYDVKM.

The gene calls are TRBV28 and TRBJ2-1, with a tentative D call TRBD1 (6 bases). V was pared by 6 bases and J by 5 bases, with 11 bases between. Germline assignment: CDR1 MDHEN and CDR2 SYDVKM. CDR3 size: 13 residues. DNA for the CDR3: TGTGCCAGCAGGGGACAAATGGACAATGAGCAGTTCTTC. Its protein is CASRGQMDNEQFF.

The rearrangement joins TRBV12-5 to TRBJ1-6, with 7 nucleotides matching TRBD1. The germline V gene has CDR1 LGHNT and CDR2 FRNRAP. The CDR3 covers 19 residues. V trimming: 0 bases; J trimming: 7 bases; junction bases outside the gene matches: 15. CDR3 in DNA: TGTGCTAGTGGTTTGGTAACAGCCTCGACAGGGCCCAAAAATTCACCCCTCCACTTT. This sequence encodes CASGLVTASTGPKNSPLHF.

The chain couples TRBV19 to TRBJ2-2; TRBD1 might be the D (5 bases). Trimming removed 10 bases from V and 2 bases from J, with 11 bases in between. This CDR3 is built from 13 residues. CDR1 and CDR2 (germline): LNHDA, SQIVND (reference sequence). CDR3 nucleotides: TGTGCCACTACCACAGGAAACACCGGGGAGCTGTTTTTT. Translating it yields CATTTGNTGELFF.

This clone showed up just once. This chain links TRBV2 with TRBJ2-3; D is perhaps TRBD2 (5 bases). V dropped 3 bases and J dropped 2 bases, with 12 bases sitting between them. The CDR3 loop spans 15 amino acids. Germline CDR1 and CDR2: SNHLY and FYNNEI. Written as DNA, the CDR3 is TGTGCCAGCAGTGAGTTGACGGGAACCACAGATACGCAGTATTTT. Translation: CASSELTGTTDTQYF.

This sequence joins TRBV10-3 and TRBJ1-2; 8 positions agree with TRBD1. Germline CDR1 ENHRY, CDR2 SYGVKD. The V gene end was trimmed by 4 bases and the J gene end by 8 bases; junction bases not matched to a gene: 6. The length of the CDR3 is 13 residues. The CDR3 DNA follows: TGTGCCATCAGTGGGCAGGGGGCGAGGGGCTACACCTTC. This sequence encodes CAISGQGARGYTF.

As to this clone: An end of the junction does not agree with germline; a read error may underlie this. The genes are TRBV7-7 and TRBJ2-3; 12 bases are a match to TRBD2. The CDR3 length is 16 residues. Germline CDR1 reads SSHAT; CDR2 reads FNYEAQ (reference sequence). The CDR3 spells CASSPTSGRNTDTQYF. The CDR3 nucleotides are TGTGCTAGCAGCCCAACTAGCGGGAGGAACACAGATACGCAGTATTTT.

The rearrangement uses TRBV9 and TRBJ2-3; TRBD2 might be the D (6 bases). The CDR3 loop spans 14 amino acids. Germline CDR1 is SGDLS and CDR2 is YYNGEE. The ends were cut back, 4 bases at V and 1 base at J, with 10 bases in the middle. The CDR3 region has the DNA TGTGCCAGCAGCTCGCGGGACGGCACAGATACGCAGTATTTT. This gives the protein CASSSRDGTDTQYF.

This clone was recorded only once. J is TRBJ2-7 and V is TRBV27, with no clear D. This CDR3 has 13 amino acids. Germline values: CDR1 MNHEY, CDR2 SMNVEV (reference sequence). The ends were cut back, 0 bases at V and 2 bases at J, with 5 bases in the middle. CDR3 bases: TGTGCCAGCAGTTTATCTGTAACCTACGAGCAGTACTTC. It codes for CASSLSVTYEQYF.

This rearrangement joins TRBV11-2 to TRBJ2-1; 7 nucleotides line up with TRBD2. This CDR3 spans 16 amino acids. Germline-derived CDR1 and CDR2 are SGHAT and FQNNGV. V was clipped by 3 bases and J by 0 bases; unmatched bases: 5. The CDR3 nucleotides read TGTGCCAGCAGCTTCGTCGGGGGGAGCTCCTACAATGAGCAGTTCTTC. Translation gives CASSFVGGSSYNEQFF.